These T cell receptor beta chains were read from a single sample in a study of cytomegalovirus exposure and HLA in healthy donors. Sequencing used immunoSEQ multiplex PCR; TCRdb keeps in-frame clones, though not all of them. The table includes about 93,000 clones, 70% to 80% detected once. Material for sequencing was PBMCs. These receptors came from a man aged 25 to 45 in good health and CMV-seronegative. Each CDR3 is given with its conserved first and last residue. D genes are given only for firm matches. Only part of the rows carry a size: once, few, many, or a class if the clone is expanded.

V	J	D	size	DNA	CDR3
TRBV11-1	TRBJ2-5	TRBD1	.	TGTGCCAGCAGCCTGAACAGGGGTACGACCCAGTACTTC	CASSLNRGTTQYF
TRBV5-4	TRBJ1-1	.	.	TGTGCCAGCAGCTTTGAGAACAGACTGAACACTGAAGCTTTCTTT	CASSFENRLNTEAFF
TRBV27	TRBJ1-4	.	.	TGTGCCAGCGCCATTACGTCGGCAACTAATGAAAAACTGTTTTTT	CASAITSATNEKLFF
TRBV7-5	TRBJ1-5	.	.	TGTGTCAGAAGCTTAAGGAGGGGACAGGATAGCAATCAGCCCCAGCATTTT	CVRSLRRGQDSNQPQHF
TRBV4-3	TRBJ2-5	.	.	TGCGCCAGCAGCCAAACCGGAGGGCTGGGTCAAGAGACCCAGTACTTC	CASSQTGGLGQETQYF
TRBV5-6	TRBJ1-4	TRBD1	.	TGTGCCAGCAGCGTGGGACAGGGGTTAGAAAAACTGTTTTTT	CASSVGQGLEKLFF
TRBV11-1	TRBJ2-2	.	.	TGTGCCAGCAGCTTACTGCATGGAGAAAATACCGGGGAGCTGTTTTTT	CASSLLHGENTGELFF
TRBV18	TRBJ2-7	TRBD2	.	TGTGCCAGCCACGGGGGGGTAACCTACGAGCAGTACTTC	CASHGGVTYEQYF
TRBV25-1	TRBJ2-2	.	.	TGTGCCAGCAGGGAACTTGGAAAGGGAGATACCGGGGAGCTGTTTTTT	CASRELGKGDTGELFF
TRBV9	TRBJ1-1	TRBD1	.	TGTGCCAGCAGCGTGGGGGACAGGGTGTTCGACACTGAAGCTTTCTTT	CASSVGDRVFDTEAFF
TRBV19	TRBJ2-3	TRBD2	.	TGTGCCAGTAGTATAGAACTAGCGGGGGGTAGCACAGATACGCAGTATTTT	CASSIELAGGSTDTQYF
TRBV9	TRBJ2-5	TRBD1	.	TGTGCCAGCAGCGACAGCAGGGGGTTGCAAGAGACCCAGTACTTC	CASSDSRGLQETQYF
TRBV27	TRBJ2-7	.	.	TGTGCCATTGGGCAGTACGAGCAGTACTTC	CAIGQYEQYF
TRBV9	TRBJ2-1	.	.	TGTGCCAGCAGCGTTACAACGGGACTCTTCAATGAGCAGTTCTTC	CASSVTTGLFNEQFF
TRBV10-3	TRBJ1-2	.	.	TGTGCCATCAGTGAGCGGCGGGGGGTCTATGGCTACACCTTC	CAISERRGVYGYTF
TRBV4-3	TRBJ1-2	.	.	TGCGCCAGCAGCCAGGAGGGTTTAGGGACCTCTATCTTC	CASSQEGLGTSIF
TRBV7-9	TRBJ2-3	TRBD2	.	TGTGCCAGCAGCCGGGAGGTGTCAGGGTTGTTTACAGATACGCAGTATTTT	CASSREVSGLFTDTQYF
TRBV29-1	TRBJ2-3	TRBD2	.	TGCAGCGTTGAAGCGGGGGGGCAGGTTACGCAGTATTTT	CSVEAGGQVTQYF
TRBV19	TRBJ1-5	.	.	TGTGCCAGTAGTATAGGCGGGGCATATCAGCCCCAGCATTTT	CASSIGGAYQPQHF
TRBV12-1	TRBJ2-5	.	few	TGTGCCAGCAGCTCCATCCGGGACAGGGGGCTTTGGGAGACCCAGTACTTC	CASSSIRDRGLWETQYF
TRBV4-3	TRBJ2-1	TRBD1	few	TGCGCCAGCAGCCAAGTGGGACAGGGTTACAATGAGCAGTTCTTC	CASSQVGQGYNEQFF
TRBV11-2	TRBJ1-3	.	once	TGTGCCAGCAGCTTAGCGGGGAGGACGAGCTCTGGAAACACCATATATTTT	CASSLAGRTSSGNTIYF
TRBV19	TRBJ2-5	TRBD1	.	TGTGCCAGTAGTTCCTGGACAGGTGATTTGGAGACCCAGTACTTC	CASSSWTGDLETQYF
TRBV27	TRBJ2-7	.	.	TGTGCCAGCAGTTTATGGGAGACAGGTTGGCAGTACTTC	CASSLWETGWQYF
TRBV5-1	TRBJ1-6	.	.	TGCGCCAGCAGCTTGGGACAGTTAAATTCACCCCTCCACTTT	CASSLGQLNSPLHF
TRBV27	TRBJ1-1	TRBD1	few	TGTGCCAGCAGTCCTAGACAGGGGTTCGAAGCTTTCTTT	CASSPRQGFEAFF
TRBV11-2	TRBJ1-1	TRBD1	.	TGTGCCAGCAGCTTGGGGACAGGGGATACTGAAGCTTTCTTT	CASSLGTGDTEAFF
TRBV19	TRBJ1-1	.	few	TGTGCCAGTAGTTACATGAACACTGAAGCTTTCTTT	CASSYMNTEAFF
TRBV9	TRBJ2-5	.	.	TGTGCCAGCAGCGGCCGGGCAGGGACTCAAGAGACCCAGTACTTC	CASSGRAGTQETQYF
TRBV6-6	TRBJ2-5	.	.	TGTGCCAGCGCACTGACTCAAGAGACCCAGTACTTC	CASALTQETQYF
TRBV5-4	TRBJ2-1	.	.	TGTGCCAGCAGCTTGCGGGACTCTTTTTACAATGAGCAGTTCTTC	CASSLRDSFYNEQFF
TRBV6-1	TRBJ2-2	.	.	TGTGCCAGCAGTGAAGTCGAGGGAACCGGGGAGCTGTTTTTT	CASSEVEGTGELFF
TRBV2	TRBJ1-5	.	medium-sized	TGTGCCAGCAGTGTCGAAAGGGGAAATCAGCCCCAGCATTTT	CASSVERGNQPQHF
TRBV7-2	TRBJ2-1	TRBD2	once	TGTGCCAGCAGCTCGACTAGCGATACCTACAATGAGCAGTTCTTC	CASSSTSDTYNEQFF
TRBV12-5	TRBJ1-5	.	.	TGTGCTAGTGGTTTGGCACCTGGCTCGAGCAATCAGCCCCAGCATTTT	CASGLAPGSSNQPQHF
TRBV27	TRBJ1-2	TRBD1	.	TGTGCCAGCAGTTTCTATCGGGGGGACAGGGGATTCCACGATGGCTACACCTTC	CASSFYRGDRGFHDGYTF
TRBV7-8	TRBJ1-2	TRBD1	.	TGTGCCAGCAGCTTAGCCCCCAGACAGGGGAACTATGGCTACACCTTC	CASSLAPRQGNYGYTF
TRBV9	TRBJ2-5	.	.	TGTGCCAGCAGCGTAGTCGGTGGCCAAGAGACCCAGTACTTC	CASSVVGGQETQYF
TRBV7-9	TRBJ1-1	.	.	TGTGCCAGCAGCTTAGTAGACACTGAAGCTTTCTTT	CASSLVDTEAFF
TRBV9	TRBJ1-1	.	.	TGTGCCAGCAGCGGGCTTAGCGGGGGGGACGGCACTGAAGCTTTCTTT	CASSGLSGGDGTEAFF
TRBV11-1	TRBJ2-7	TRBD1	.	TGTGCCAGCAGGCCGACCCGGGACAGGGTGGGCGAGCAGTACTTC	CASRPTRDRVGEQYF
TRBV7-9	TRBJ2-1	TRBD1	.	TGTGCCAGCAGCCCCCAGGACAGGGGCGATGAGCAGTTCTTC	CASSPQDRGDEQFF
TRBV10-3	TRBJ2-1	.	.	TGTGCCATCAGTGAATCAGTACAGGGCCATGAGCAGTTCTTC	CAISESVQGHEQFF
TRBV7-3	TRBJ2-1	TRBD2	.	TGTGCCAGCAGCTTATATCCCAAGACTAGCGGGAGGGCTGGTGAGCAGTTCTTC	CASSLYPKTSGRAGEQFF
TRBV11-2	TRBJ2-1	TRBD2	.	TGTGCCAGCAGCACGGGACTAGCGGGAGTCTACAATGAGCAGTTCTTC	CASSTGLAGVYNEQFF
TRBV19	TRBJ1-5	.	.	TGTGCCAGTAGTATAGGGACATATAGCAATCAGCCCCAGCATTTT	CASSIGTYSNQPQHF
TRBV6-1	TRBJ1-5	.	once	TGTGCCAGCAGGGAAACTCTTGGGACATCCAATCAGCCCCAGCATTTT	CASRETLGTSNQPQHF
TRBV21-1	TRBJ1-1	.	.	TGTGCCAGCATCAAAACAGGGGGAAGGGACACTGAAGCTTTCTTT	CASIKTGGRDTEAFF
TRBV11-3	TRBJ2-3	TRBD2	.	TGTGCCAGCAGCCCCCCGGGACTAGCGGGAGCGGATACGCAGTATTTT	CASSPPGLAGADTQYF
TRBV19	TRBJ2-5	.	.	TGTGCCAGTAGTATCCTACAGCAAGAGACCCAGTACTTC	CASSILQQETQYF
TRBV18	TRBJ1-5	.	.	TGTGCCAGCTCACACAGGGAGTCTCAGGATCAGCCCCAGCATTTT	CASSHRESQDQPQHF
TRBV28	TRBJ2-3	TRBD1	.	TGTGCCAGCAGCTCCCCGGGACAGTGGACAGATACGCAGTATTTT	CASSSPGQWTDTQYF
TRBV19	TRBJ1-5	TRBD1	.	TGTGCCAGTCACAGCCGGGACAGGGTTGTCCAGCCCCAGCATTTT	CASHSRDRVVQPQHF
TRBV14	TRBJ2-3	.	.	TGTGCCAGCAGCTATAGCACAGATACGCAGTATTTT	CASSYSTDTQYF
TRBV14	TRBJ1-3	.	few	TGTGCCAGCAGCGGGAGGGACGGCTACTCTGGAAACACCATATATTTT	CASSGRDGYSGNTIYF
TRBV6-6	TRBJ2-4	TRBD2	.	TGTGCCAGCAGTTACGAGCGGGAAGGCAAAAACATTCAGTACTTC	CASSYEREGKNIQYF